A single sample is the source of the 7 T cell receptor beta chains below, sequenced in a study of blood T cell repertoires in COVID-19. Sequencing used immunoSEQ multiplex PCR; TCRdb keeps in-frame clones, though not all of them. The sample records more than 150,000 clones, 84% being singletons. Sequences were obtained from PBMCs or T cells enriched from blood (not recorded which). The origin of the receptors is a woman between 45 and 60 years old who had recovered from COVID-19.

The V gene is TRBV5-1, the J gene TRBJ1-2, with a weak D call TRBD1 (5 bases). The CDR3 sequence is 13 residues long. Trimming shortened V by 0 bases and J by 3 bases, and 6 bases separated the two germline ends. Germline V gene sequence: CDR1 SGHRS, CDR2 YFSETQ. The CDR3 nucleotides are TGCGCCAGCAGCTTGGTGACAGACTATGGCTACACCTTC. Protein sequence: CASSLVTDYGYTF.

This clone showed up just a few times. The CDR3 spells CASSIGGAGETQYF. Written as DNA, the CDR3 is TGTGCCAGCAGCATCGGGGGGGCCGGGGAGACCCAGTACTTC. The gene calls are TRBV13 and TRBJ2-5, with TRBD2 identical over 8 bases. V lost 5 bases to trimming and J lost 5 bases; unmatched junction nucleotides: 7. The CDR3 has 14 amino acids. CDR1 is PRHDT, CDR2 FYEKMQ, per germline (reference sequence).

This rearrangement joins TRBV15 to TRBJ1-3; D uncertain. Per the germline V gene, CDR1 is LNHNV and CDR2 is YYDKDF (reference sequence). Trimming took off 0 bases at V and 3 bases at J, with 9 bases between the two ends. The CDR3 loop spans 15 amino acids. The DNA for the CDR3 is TGTGCCACCAGCAGAGACAGGTCTAATGGAAACACCATATATTTT. Protein: CATSRDRSNGNTIYF.

This clone was recorded once. The V call is TRBV5-4, the J call TRBJ1-2; D may be TRBD1 (6 bases). V dropped 3 bases and J dropped 3 bases, with 12 bases sitting between them. CDR1 SGHNT and CDR2 YYREEE come from the germline V gene (reference sequence). The CDR3 has 14 amino acids. CDR3 nucleotide sequence: TGTGCCAGCAGCTCAGGGGAAAGCTACTATGGCTACACCTTC. Translation gives CASSSGESYYGYTF.

J is TRBJ1-2 and V is TRBV3-1 (or the pseudogene TRBV3-2), with unresolved D. The CDR3 has 13 amino acids. Trimming stripped 1 base from V and 7 bases from J, with 10 bases between. Germline lookup yields CDR1 LGHDT and CDR2 YNNKEL (reference sequence). CDR3 coding DNA: TGTGCCAGCAGCCAAGTACCGGGAAGTGGCTACACCTTC. Translation: CASSQVPGSGYTF.

CDR3 sequence: CASSRRDRGFCTF. CDR3 nucleotides: TGTGCCAGCAGCCGCCGGGACAGGGGATTCTGCACCTTC. The J gene is TRBJ1-2, the V gene TRBV6-2 or TRBV6-3, with TRBD1 matching over 10 bases. Germline trimming cut 6 bases from V and 13 bases from J; bases unmatched to any gene: 11. Germline V gene data show CDR1 as MNHEY and CDR2 as SVGEGT. The CDR3 totals 13 residues.

The chain couples TRBV6-1 to TRBJ2-3, with a possible D match to TRBD1 (6 bases). CDR1 and CDR2 (germline): MNHNS, SASEGT. This CDR3 region has 14 residues. V was clipped by 3 bases and J by 4 bases, with 11 bases between them. The CDR3 reads CASSDRGPPDTQYF. The CDR3 nucleotides are TGTGCCAGCAGTGACAGGGGCCCCCCAGATACGCAGTATTTT.